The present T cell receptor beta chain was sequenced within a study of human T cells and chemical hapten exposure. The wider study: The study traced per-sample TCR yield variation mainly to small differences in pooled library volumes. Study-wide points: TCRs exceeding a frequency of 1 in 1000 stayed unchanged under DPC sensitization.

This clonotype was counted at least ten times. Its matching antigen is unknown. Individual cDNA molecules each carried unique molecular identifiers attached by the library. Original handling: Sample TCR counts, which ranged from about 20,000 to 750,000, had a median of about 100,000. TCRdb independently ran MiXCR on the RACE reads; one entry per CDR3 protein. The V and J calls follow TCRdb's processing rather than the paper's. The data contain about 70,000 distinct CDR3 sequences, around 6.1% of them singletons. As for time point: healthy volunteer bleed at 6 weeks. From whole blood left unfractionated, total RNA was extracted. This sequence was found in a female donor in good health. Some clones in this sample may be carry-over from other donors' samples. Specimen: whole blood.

This CDR3 is CASSLELAVYEQYF. The CDR3 coding sequence is TGTGCCAGCAGCTTGGAGTTAGCGGTCTACGAGCAGTACTTC. The chain joins TRBV7-2 to TRBJ2-7, with a tentative D call TRBD2 (6 bases). Germline lookup yields CDR1 SGHTA and CDR2 FQGNSA. V lost 3 bases, J lost 3 bases, and 12 bases lay in between. The CDR3 contains 14 residues.